These 15 T cell receptor beta chains came from one sample sequenced in a study of CD8 T cells in ankylosing spondylitis. TCRdb reanalysed the 5' RACE reads using MiXCR and keeps one entry per CDR3 protein. The data show 250,000 to 350,000 distinct CDR3 sequences, with 15% to 25% seen just once and about 8.2% held by the top ten. Sequenced sample: blood, either unsorted or a sorted T cell fraction (not recorded which). The receptors were gathered from a male donor with ankylosing spondylitis or in good health (not recorded which).

Only a few counts were recorded for this clonotype. The chain couples TRBV2 to TRBJ2-1; TRBD2 agrees at 14 bases. From germline, CDR1 is SNHLY and CDR2 FYNNEI. V lost 7 bases, J lost 0 bases, and 8 bases stayed unmatched. This CDR3 is 18 amino acids long. CDR3 DNA: TGTGCCAGCAAGAGGACTAGCGGGAGGACGAGCTCCTACAATGAGCAGTTCTTC. Protein sequence: CASKRTSGRTSSYNEQFF.

The chain carries TRBV12-3 or TRBV12-4 and TRBJ1-5, with D tentatively TRBD1 (5 bases). The CDR3 loop spans 16 amino acids. The ends were cut back, 0 bases at V and 4 bases at J, with 13 bases in the middle. This CDR3 is CASSLASRDRNQPQHF. CDR3 coding DNA: TGTGCCAGCAGTTTAGCGAGCAGGGATCGTAATCAGCCCCAGCATTTT.

The sample holds a few counts of this clonotype. The V gene is TRBV5-1, the J gene TRBJ1-6, with D hard to call. Trimming stripped 1 base from V and 5 bases from J, with 13 bases between. Germline V lookup: CDR1 SGHRS, CDR2 YFSETQ. The CDR3 sequence is 16 residues long. The CDR3 coding sequence is TGCGCCAGCAGCTTGAATCGGCAGACTAATAATTCACCCCTCCACTTT. Translation: CASSLNRQTNNSPLHF.

This chain links TRBV29-1 with TRBJ2-1; the match to TRBD2 covers 14 bases. The CDR3 covers 15 residues. V dropped 7 bases and J dropped 4; count of bases not matched to a gene: 6. Per germline, CDR1 SQVTM and CDR2 ANQGSEA. CDR3 region: CSAATSGGAYNEQFF. Written as DNA, the CDR3 is TGCAGCGCTGCGACTAGCGGGGGGGCTTACAATGAGCAGTTCTTC.

This clonotype was observed a few times. The chain is built from TRBV12-3 or TRBV12-4 and TRBJ2-7; TRBD2 aligns across 7 bases. V was clipped by 3 bases and J by 6 bases; unmatched bases: 5. There are 13 residues in the CDR3. The CDR3 nucleotides are TGTGCCAGCAGTTTTACGGGGGGTGGCGAGCAGTACGTC. It specifies CASSFTGGGEQYV.

This clonotype was detected a few times. The rearrangement joins TRBV28 to TRBJ2-3; 14 bases fit TRBD2. CDR1 and CDR2 (germline): MDHEN, SYDVKM. Unmatched junction bases numbered 10, after V lost 5 bases and J lost 0 bases. CDR3 length: 19 amino acids. CDR3: CASSPSGLAGAVSTDTQYF. CDR3 DNA sequence: TGTGCCAGCAGTCCTTCGGGACTAGCGGGGGCCGTTAGCACAGATACGCAGTATTTT.

CDR3 coding DNA: TGCAGTGCTAGAGATGCCAGGGGCGGCGCAGATACGCAGTATTTT. Protein: CSARDARGGADTQYF. The chain has TRBV20-1 and TRBJ2-3, with a weak D call TRBD1 (6 bases). The CDR3 is 15 amino acids. Trimming cost V 0 bases and J 4 bases, with 14 bases left between them. The germline V gene has CDR1 DFQATT and CDR2 SNEGSKA (reference sequence).

V and J are TRBV28 and TRBJ2-1; D not resolved. Germline loops: CDR1 MDHEN, CDR2 SYDVKM. This CDR3 comprises 15 residues. The V end was cut by 6 bases, the J end by 0 bases, with 12 bases between. The DNA of the CDR3 is TGTGCCAGCAGCGAGACCACTCACTCCTACAATGAGCAGTTCTTC. This encodes CASSETTHSYNEQFF.

The sample holds a few counts of this clonotype. The chain links TRBV4-2 to TRBJ1-1, with D uncertain. Trimming took off 3 bases at V and 6 bases at J, with 17 bases between the two ends. Germline values: CDR1 LGHNA, CDR2 YNFKEQ. This CDR3 has 15 residues. The CDR3 protein is CASSQENYWAAEAFF. The CDR3 nucleotides are TGTGCCAGCAGCCAGGAAAATTACTGGGCCGCTGAAGCTTTCTTT.

This clonotype was seen many times. The V gene is TRBV28, the J gene TRBJ2-2; TRBD2 might be the D (6 bases). Germline lookup yields CDR1 MDHEN and CDR2 SYDVKM. The CDR3 contains 15 residues. Trimming stripped 7 bases from V and 3 bases from J, with 15 bases between. Here the CDR3 reads CASTTGTSHTGELFF. Here the CDR3 DNA reads TGTGCCAGCACTACCGGGACTTCTCACACCGGGGAGCTGTTTTTT.

This clonotype was observed a few times. The genes are TRBV20-1 and TRBJ2-5; 7 bases line up with TRBD2. Trimming at V came to 4 bases and at J to 0 bases, leaving 8 bases not matched to a gene. Germline V gene data show CDR1 as DFQATT and CDR2 as SNEGSKA (reference sequence). The CDR3 extends over 15 amino acids. In nucleotides, the CDR3 is TGCAGTGCTATTACCCGGGGGGTGTACCAAGAGACCCAGTACTTC. Translating gives CSAITRGVYQETQYF.

This clonotype has more than one count but fewer than ten. This rearrangement joins TRBV3-1 to TRBJ2-1, with 8 bases matching TRBD2. Germline CDR1 LGHDT, CDR2 YNNKEL (reference sequence). This CDR3 has 12 amino acids. Losses at the gene ends were 4 bases for V and 13 bases for J; bases not matched to a gene: 6. This chain's CDR3 is CASSLGAGVQFF. DNA for the CDR3: TGTGCCAGCAGCCTAGGAGCGGGAGTTCAGTTCTTC.

This clonotype was detected only a few times. At one boundary the junction diverges from the germline segment, which might be a read error. The gene calls are TRBV29-1 and TRBJ2-2; maybe TRBD2 (6 bases). This CDR3 is 14 amino acids long. Germline V gene data show CDR1 as SQVTM and CDR2 as ANQGSEA. The CDR3 here is CSVAGRGITGELFF. The CDR3 coding sequence is TGCAGCGTTGCGGGACGGGGGATCACCGGGGAGTTGTTTTTT.

This clonotype was recorded a few times. The J gene is TRBJ2-5, the V gene TRBV4-2, with 13 positions matching TRBD2. Per germline, CDR1 LGHNA and CDR2 YNFKEQ. The CDR3 extends over 18 amino acids. Trimming cost V 0 bases and J 2 bases; bases outside gene matches: 6. CDR3 sequence: CASSQDTLAGGHQETQYF. DNA of the CDR3: TGTGCCAGCAGCCAAGATACACTAGCGGGGGGGCATCAAGAGACCCAGTACTTC.

The chain uses TRBV30 and TRBJ2-2; D might be TRBD2 (5 bases). The CDR3 contains 14 residues. V dropped 0 bases and J dropped 7 bases, with 12 bases sitting between them. Germline V gives CDR1 GTSNPN, CDR2 SVGIG (reference sequence). The DNA of the CDR3 is TGTGCCTGGAGTGTCCCCCGGGCGGGCGGGGAGCTGTTTTTT. Its protein product is CAWSVPRAGGELFF.